This is a list of T cell receptor beta chains from one sample in a study of blood T cell repertoires in COVID-19. Clones were read by immunoSEQ multiplex PCR, and TCRdb kept only the in-frame ones, dropping some. The sample includes under 300,000 clones, 88% of them seen just once. The sequenced sample consisted of PBMCs or T cells enriched from blood (not recorded which). These receptors originate from a woman in her twenties or thirties who had recovered from COVID-19. CDR3s include the opening cysteine and the closing phenylalanine or tryptophan. The D gene is left open where the match is weak. Clone sizes are given selectively: once, few, many, or a class where the clone is expanded.

D,J,V,size,DNA,CDR3
.,TRBJ1-5,TRBV2,.,TGTGCCAGCCGACAGTTACAACTCAATCAGCCCCAGCATTTT,CASRQLQLNQPQHF
.,TRBJ2-7,TRBV21-1,.,TGTGCCAGCAGCAAAGCGGGACTAGCGGGAGTAAACTCCTACGAGCAGTACTTC,CASSKAGLAGVNSYEQYF
TRBD2,TRBJ2-7,TRBV30,.,TGTGCCTGGAGTGTTAGCGGGACCTCCTACGAGCAGTACTTC,CAWSVSGTSYEQYF
.,TRBJ1-1,TRBV4-1,.,TGCGCCAGCAGCCAAGCTGCCGGGAAACCACTTATGAACACTGAAGCTTTCTTT,CASSQAAGKPLMNTEAFF
TRBD2,TRBJ2-1,TRBV7-3,.,TGTGCCAGCAGCTTAATGGGACTAGCGGGAGCCGAGCAGTTCTTC,CASSLMGLAGAEQFF
.,TRBJ1-4,TRBV28,.,TGTGCCAGCAGTTTTCTGGGGGAGGCGGAGGAAAAACTGTTTTTT,CASSFLGEAEEKLFF
TRBD2,TRBJ2-3,TRBV2,few,TGTGCCAGCAGCCCTAGCGGGAGGTCTACGGATACGCAGTATTTT,CASSPSGRSTDTQYF
.,TRBJ2-3,TRBV6-2/TRBV6-3,.,TGTGCCAGCAGTATCCTGAGGACAGATACGCAGTATTTT,CASSILRTDTQYF
.,TRBJ1-1,TRBV28,.,TGTGCCAGCAGTTTAGTTTCAGGTTCTGAAGCTTTCTTT,CASSLVSGSEAFF
.,TRBJ2-6,TRBV24-1,.,TGTGCCACCAGTGAGACAGCCTCTGGGGCCAACGTCCTGACTTTC,CATSETASGANVLTF
TRBD1,TRBJ2-7,TRBV27,.,TGTGCCAGCAGTTTCACAGGGGTGAGCTCCTACGAGCAGTACTTC,CASSFTGVSSYEQYF
.,TRBJ2-2,TRBV10-1,.,TGCGCCAGCAGTCCGCAGGGCAACGGGGAGCTGTTTTTT,CASSPQGNGELFF
TRBD2,TRBJ2-1,TRBV5-1,.,TGCGCCAGCAGCCTGAGCGGGAGGAATGAGCAGTTCTTC,CASSLSGRNEQFF
.,TRBJ2-5,TRBV21-1,.,TGTGCCAGCCCCAGGGGTAAGGGGACCCAGTACTTC,CASPRGKGTQYF
.,TRBJ1-3,TRBV7-3,few,TGTGCCAGCAGCTTAACGCCCCGGGGATCCTCGAACACCATATATTTT,CASSLTPRGSSNTIYF
.,TRBJ2-3,TRBV10-3,.,TGTGCCATCAGTGAGGAGGGGGGGGACAGGAGGTATTTT,CAISEEGGDRRYF
.,TRBJ1-2,TRBV6-2/TRBV6-3,.,TGTGCCAGCAGTTACGGACAGCCTTACTATGGCTACACCTTC,CASSYGQPYYGYTF
TRBD2,TRBJ2-6,TRBV7-6,.,TGTGCCAGCAGCTTAGTCCCTAGCGGGAGTCGTGGGGCCAACGTCCTGACTTTC,CASSLVPSGSRGANVLTF
TRBD1,TRBJ2-2,TRBV18,.,TGTGCCAGCTCACCAAGACAGGGGGTAGACACCGGGGAGCTGTTTTTT,CASSPRQGVDTGELFF